This section outlines one T cell receptor beta chain sequence together with its context. This CDR3 spans 15 amino acids. V lost 0 bases, J lost 7 bases, and 9 bases stayed unmatched. The germline V gene encodes CDR1 SGDLS and CDR2 YYNGEE. Study processing details: Quantification of nucleated cells was approximated via reference gene primer amplification. TCRdb's table, derived via immunoSEQ multiplex PCR, lists solely in-frame clones and lacks some. V, J and clone size are those of that table, while D and trimming were read from the DNA. The sample lists about 34,000 clones; roughly 80% were seen once. The entry originates in a study of blood T cell repertoires in COVID-19. On the study more broadly: From the United States, Italy and Spain came samples of acute and convalescent COVID-19.

The receptor was isolated from an older man with active or convalescent COVID-19. This rearrangement joins TRBV9 to TRBJ2-5, with 7 positions matching TRBD2. The specimen was peripheral blood. CDR3 nucleotide sequence: TGTGCCAGCAGCGTAGTTCCACACCAGCGGGGGACCCAGTACTTC. Translated: CASSVVPHQRGTQYF.